The source of this TCR beta chain is a study of blood T cell repertoires in COVID-19. The assay was immunoSEQ multiplex PCR, and TCRdb's table has in-frame clones only and misses some. The table has around 200,000 clones, around nine tenths seen once. V dropped 1 base and J dropped 0 bases, with 10 bases sitting between them. The CDR3 contains 15 residues. From germline, CDR1 is MGHRA and CDR2 YSYEKL. The sequence came from a woman aged 18-29 years who had recovered from COVID-19. Sequencing was carried out using peripheral blood. V usage is TRBV4-1 and J usage is TRBJ2-7; D gene ambiguous. The DNA for the CDR3 is TGCGCCAGCAGCCAAGGTCTCGGTTACTCCTACGAGCAGTACTTC. As protein: CASSQGLGYSYEQYF.